The 20 T cell receptor beta chains in this list originate from one sample, sequenced in a study of T cells after yellow fever vaccination. Each CDR3 protein gets one entry after TCRdb re-called the 5' RACE reads with MiXCR. The sample includes about 220,000 distinct CDR3 sequences, more than 6.5% of them seen just once. The input for sequencing was CD4+ T cells sorted from PBMCs, taken on the day of the yellow fever booster vaccination. The receptors shown here come from a man aged 25 to 40 who received the YFV17D yellow fever vaccine.

The chain is built from TRBV5-1 and TRBJ2-3; maybe TRBD2 (5 bases). CDR3 size: 14 residues. Trimming took 1 base from V and 5 from J, leaving 11 bases between them. CDR1 is SGHRS and CDR2 is YFSETQ in the germline V gene. The CDR3 bases are TGCGCCAGCAGCTTGATCGGGGTCGAAGATACGCAGTATTTT. This gives the protein CASSLIGVEDTQYF.

The chain links TRBV10-2 to TRBJ2-1; D is tentatively TRBD1 or TRBD2 (5 bases each). V was clipped by 3 bases and J by 9 bases, with 21 bases between them. Looked up from germline, CDR1 is WSHSY and CDR2 is SAAADI. The CDR3 runs to 16 residues. The CDR3 sequence is CASSDPSGTRVGEQFF. The CDR3 bases are TGCGCCAGCAGTGATCCTTCCGGGACCAGGGTGGGTGAGCAGTTCTTC.

V and J are TRBV11-2 and TRBJ2-5; D gene ambiguous. The CDR3 has 13 residues. Germline values: CDR1 SGHAT, CDR2 FQNNGV. V dropped 3 bases and J dropped 2 bases, with 7 bases sitting between them. CDR3 bases: TGTGCCAGCAGCTTTTACGTTCAAGAGACCCAGTACTTC. Its translation: CASSFYVQETQYF.

Ten or more counts support this clonotype. This rearrangement joins TRBV7-6 to TRBJ2-7, with a weak D call TRBD2 (6 bases). The CDR3 length is 14 residues. Germline V lookup: CDR1 SGHVS, CDR2 FNYEAQ. The V gene lost 1 base and the J gene lost 2 bases, with 9 bases spanning the gap. CDR3 in amino acids: CASSLERAAYEQYF. As DNA, the CDR3 is TGTGCCAGCAGCTTAGAGCGGGCCGCCTACGAGCAGTACTTC. The complete variable domain, with remaining parts taken from reference TRBV7-6 and TRBJ2-7, reads GAGVSQSPRYKVTKRGQDVALRCDPISGHVSLYWYRQALGQGPEFLTYFNYEAQQDKSGLPNDRFSAERPEGSISTLTIQRTEQRDSAMYRCASSLERAAYEQYFGPGTRLTVT.

This clonotype has a count of ten or more. The chain joins TRBV29-1 to TRBJ2-7; 7 nucleotides match TRBD2. J lost 3 bases, V lost 6 bases, and 8 bases had no gene match. The CDR3 has 13 residues. Germline V gives CDR1 SQVTM, CDR2 ANQGSEA. The CDR3 loop is CSVRDYPLYEQYF. DNA for the CDR3: TGCAGCGTAAGGGACTACCCCCTCTACGAGCAGTACTTC.

This clonotype occurred many times. This sequence joins TRBV5-1 and TRBJ1-1; D gene ambiguous. CDR3 length equals 14 residues. Germline V CDR1 and CDR2: SGHRS, YFSETQ. The V gene lost 2 bases and the J gene lost 3 bases, with 11 bases spanning the gap. The CDR3 here is CASSFRQEYTEAFF. DNA for the CDR3: TGCGCCAGCAGCTTCCGGCAGGAGTACACTGAAGCTTTCTTT.

This clonotype has at least ten counts. The chain has TRBV19 and TRBJ2-1; TRBD2 matches at 7 bases. The CDR3 is 14 amino acids. The J segment lost 5 bases and the V segment lost 9 bases, leaving 10 bases of the junction unmatched. The germline CDR1 and CDR2 sequences are LNHDA and SQIVND (reference sequence). The CDR3 DNA follows: TGTGCCAGCAAGTCGACTAGCCACGACAATGAGCAGTTCTTC. Encoded protein: CASKSTSHDNEQFF.

The rearrangement links TRBV6-1 to TRBJ2-2; possibly TRBD2 for D (5 bases). CDR1 is MNHNS, CDR2 SASEGT, per germline. Trimming stripped 11 bases from V and 4 bases from J, with 17 bases between. This CDR3 has 14 amino acids. CDR3 in amino acids: CAGSNRLGTGELFF. Written as DNA, the CDR3 is TGTGCCGGGAGTAATAGGTTGGGCACCGGGGAGCTGTTTTTT.

This clonotype was seen more than once but under ten times. V usage is TRBV7-2 and J usage is TRBJ2-2; D is tentatively TRBD1 or TRBD2 (5 bases each). The CDR3 extends over 15 amino acids. Germline V lookup: CDR1 SGHTA, CDR2 FQGNSA. Deletions cut 5 bases from V and 5 bases from J, with 15 bases between. In nucleotides, the CDR3 is TGTGCCAGCAGCCCTTCCGGGGCGCGGACCGGGGAGCTGTTTTTT. This translates into CASSPSGARTGELFF.

The chain is built from TRBV20-1 and TRBJ2-3, with 9 bases fitting TRBD2. Per germline, CDR1 DFQATT and CDR2 SNEGSKA (reference sequence). The J segment lost 0 bases and the V segment lost 5 bases, leaving 12 bases of the junction unmatched. This CDR3 has 17 amino acids. CDR3 nucleotide sequence: TGCAGTGCTCACCGAGGGGGGCTAGCGGGGAGCACAGATACGCAGTATTTT. This translates into CSAHRGGLAGSTDTQYF.

The chain is built from TRBV5-1 and TRBJ2-7; 15 nucleotides line up with TRBD2. V dropped 4 bases and J dropped 7; count of bases not matched to a gene: 15. Germline V lookup: CDR1 SGHRS, CDR2 YFSETQ. The CDR3 spans 18 residues. This CDR3 reads CASSASGTSGRPAGEQYF. The CDR3, as DNA: TGCGCCAGCAGCGCCTCCGGGACTAGCGGGAGGCCCGCCGGGGAGCAGTACTTC.

Many counts were recorded for this clonotype. The chain employs TRBV7-9 and TRBJ2-7, with D unclear. V shed 0 bases and J shed 2 bases, with 5 bases lying between them. Germline V gene lookup returns CDR1 SEHNR and CDR2 FQNEAQ (reference sequence). CDR3 length equals 13 residues. CDR3 in DNA: TGTGCCAGCAGCTTAGCAGGGACCTACGAGCAGTACTTC. The encoded protein is CASSLAGTYEQYF.

Only a few counts were recorded for this clonotype. CDR3 residues: CASSFGTGVEAYEQYF. For the CDR3, the DNA is TGTGCCAGCAGTTTCGGGACAGGGGTTGAGGCCTACGAGCAGTACTTC. This chain links TRBV27 with TRBJ2-7, with 10 bases lining up with TRBD1. Germline V gene data show CDR1 as MNHEY and CDR2 as SMNVEV (reference sequence). The CDR3 spans 16 residues. The trim removed 3 bases at V and 2 bases at J, leaving 7 bases unmatched.

This clonotype showed up just a few times. This chain joins TRBV6-1 and TRBJ1-5; D is perhaps TRBD1 (5 bases). The V gene lost 6 bases and the J gene lost 6 bases, with 12 bases spanning the gap. CDR1 is MNHNS, CDR2 SASEGT, per germline. The CDR3 length is 13 residues. CDR3 residues: CASSQGRSQPQHF. The CDR3 DNA reads as TGTGCCAGCAGCCAGGGAAGATCTCAGCCCCAGCATTTT.

This clonotype appeared many times. The chain joins TRBV12-3 or TRBV12-4 to TRBJ2-7, with D uncertain. The CDR3 sequence is 11 residues long. Trimming removed 6 bases from V and 6 bases from J, with 9 bases in between. CDR3 in DNA: TGTGCCAGCAGAAGTTTGTCCGAGCAGTACTTC. Translated, it gives CASRSLSEQYF.

Many counts were recorded for this clonotype. The rearrangement joins TRBV20-1 to TRBJ2-7; TRBD2 is a possible D gene (5 bases). Germline-derived CDR1 and CDR2 are DFQATT and SNEGSKA (reference sequence). This CDR3 comprises 13 residues. V was clipped by 7 bases and J by 0 bases, with 13 bases between them. The chain's CDR3 is CSGAGASSYEQYF. The CDR3 bases are TGCAGTGGGGCGGGTGCTAGCTCCTACGAGCAGTACTTC.

This clonotype was counted ten times or more. V and J are TRBV6-2 or TRBV6-3 and TRBJ1-5; 8 nucleotides agree with TRBD1. The CDR3 runs 17 residues. The V gene end was trimmed by 10 bases and the J gene end by 2 bases; junction bases not matched to a gene: 16. Germline loops: CDR1 MNHEY, CDR2 SVGEGT. CDR3 bases: TGTGCCACCTACACCTCTACAGACAGGGGACGCAATCAGCCCCAGCATTTT. It codes for CATYTSTDRGRNQPQHF.

This clonotype was observed at least ten times. The gene calls are TRBV5-6 and TRBJ1-5; D possibly corresponds to TRBD1 (6 bases). CDR3 length: 16 residues. Germline V gene data show CDR1 as SGHDT and CDR2 as YYEEEE. Trimming cost V 2 bases and J 4 bases, with 16 bases left between them. The CDR3 nucleotides read TGTGCCAGCAGCTTCTGGGGGGCAGCCTTTAATCAGCCCCAGCATTTT. The encoded protein is CASSFWGAAFNQPQHF.

This clonotype was detected only a few times. The chain has TRBV27 and TRBJ2-7; tentatively, D is TRBD2 (6 bases). The CDR3 runs 15 residues. The V end lost 0 bases, the J end lost 4 bases, and 13 bases lay between the germline ends. Germline V lookup: CDR1 MNHEY, CDR2 SMNVEV (reference sequence). The chain's CDR3 is CASSLSIGSFYEQYF. The CDR3 bases are TGTGCCAGCAGTTTATCGATCGGGAGCTTTTACGAGCAGTACTTC.

This clonotype was observed a few times. This rearrangement joins TRBV20-1 to TRBJ2-5; D ambiguous. Germline V gene data show CDR1 as DFQATT and CDR2 as SNEGSKA (reference sequence). V was shortened by 5 bases and J by 0 bases, with 10 bases between the two germline ends. The CDR3 is made up of 13 amino acids. This chain's CDR3 is CSALRTDQETQYF. CDR3 sequence (DNA): TGCAGTGCTCTCCGGACGGACCAAGAGACCCAGTACTTC.